The present T cell receptor beta chain was sequenced within a study of blood T cell repertoires in COVID-19. For the study at large: Whether acute or convalescent, the COVID-19 samples came from the United States, Italy and Spain.

The authors' processing: Counts of nucleated cells, estimated from reference gene primer amplification, were obtained. The assay was immunoSEQ multiplex PCR, and TCRdb's table has in-frame clones only and misses some. V, J and clone size derive from that table, while D and trimming were established from the DNA sequence. The sample holds some 200,000 clones, 75% to 90% seen once. The germline V gene encodes CDR1 MNHEY and CDR2 SMNVEV (reference sequence). The V end lost 2 bases, the J end lost 1 base, and 15 bases lay between the germline ends. The CDR3 has 16 residues. Ages ranged from about 18 to 89 years, with residence in 20 to 30 US areas. Cohort assignment relied on participant-reported clinical history.

The sequencing input was PBMCs or T cells enriched from blood (not recorded which). V and J are TRBV27 and TRBJ2-7; D might be TRBD1 (5 bases). The sequence derives from a woman aged 18-30 years in a cohort exposed to, infected with or recovered from COVID-19 (not recorded which). The CDR3 loop reads CASSLTGSLNSYEQYF. Written as DNA, the CDR3 is TGTGCCAGCAGTTTAACAGGTAGTTTGAATTCCTACGAGCAGTACTTC.